The entry below gives a single TCR beta chain sequence along with its context. This sample is drawn from a study of human T cells and chemical hapten exposure. Study-level information: An approximately 2 cm by approximately 2 cm inner upper arm patch received 2% DPC for sensitization. Mainly, slight library volume differences in the pool made TCR yields vary.

This CDR3 contains 16 residues. It was the library that attached unique molecular identifiers to individual cDNA molecules. TCRdb reanalysed the RACE reads using MiXCR and keeps one entry per CDR3 protein. The repertoire has approximately 87,000 distinct CDR3 sequences, approximately 10% of them found once; the top ten carry 3% to 4%. Time point of the sample: patch test 2, 6 weeks after DPC sensitization. Noted treatment: therapeutic diphenylcyclopropenone sensitization with weekly scalp DPC. Unfractionated whole blood yielded total RNA. The source was whole blood, collected in connection with sensitization to the hapten diphenylcyclopropenone (DPC). The chain recombines TRBV21-1 with TRBJ1-1; the DNA was not compared with TRBD1, the D call given in the table. TRBV21-1 is a recognized pseudogene. The source is a woman between 35 and 50 years old with alopecia areata. Some clones in this sample may be carry-over from other donors' samples. CDR3 protein: CASSKTVGGPGTEAFF. DNA for the CDR3: TGTGCCAGCAGCAAAACGGTCGGGGGGCCTGGAACTGAAGCTTTCTTT.